This entry features one TCR beta chain sequence. What it binds is unknown. This record comes from a study of T cells in Graves' hyperthyroidism and ophthalmopathy. Study-wide findings and caveats: Blood shared most expanded thyroid clonotypes above 0.001.

What was amplified from RNA transcripts were TCR beta CDR3 regions. Researchers ran a first-round RT-PCR on the TCR CDR3 using the HTBI primer set. TCRdb analysed the multiplex PCR reads with MiXCR anew, one entry per CDR3 protein. The data show hundreds of thousands of distinct CDR3 sequences, 15% to 18% seen once. Stability of Graves' hyperthyroidism was defined as absent ophthalmopathy progression within 18 months. Each diagnosis was grounded in clinical symptoms, serum thyroxine and TRAb, thyroid ultrasound, and orbital computed tomography. Trimming shortened V by 6 bases and J by 10 bases, and 13 bases separated the two germline ends. Looked up from germline, CDR1 is MNHNS and CDR2 is SASEGT. This CDR3 is built from 13 residues.

Source material: blood. The receptor's source is a woman between 18 and 30 years old with Graves' hyperthyroidism. The chain has TRBV6-1 and TRBJ1-6; D uncertain. In DNA form, the CDR3 reads TGTGCCAGCAGCGAACTCAAAAACTCACCCCTCCACTTT. Translation gives CASSELKNSPLHF.